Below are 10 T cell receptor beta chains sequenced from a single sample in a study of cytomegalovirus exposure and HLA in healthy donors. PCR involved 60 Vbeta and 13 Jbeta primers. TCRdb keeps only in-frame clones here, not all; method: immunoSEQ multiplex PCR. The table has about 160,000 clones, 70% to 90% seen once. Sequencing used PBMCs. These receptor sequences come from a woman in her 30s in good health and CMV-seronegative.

The chain's CDR3 is CASSTRLPRGNQPQHF. Written as DNA, the CDR3 is TGTGCCAGTAGTACTCGACTGCCGAGGGGCAATCAGCCCCAGCATTTT. This sequence joins TRBV19 and TRBJ1-5, with D hard to call. The V end was cut by 4 bases, the J end by 2 bases, with 15 bases between. CDR3 length: 16 amino acids. Germline CDR1 and CDR2: LNHDA and SQIVND (reference sequence).

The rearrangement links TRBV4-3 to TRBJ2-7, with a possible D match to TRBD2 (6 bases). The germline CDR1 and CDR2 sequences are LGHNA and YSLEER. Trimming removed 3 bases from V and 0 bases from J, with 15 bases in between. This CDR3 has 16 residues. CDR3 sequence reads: CASSQASAGSSYEQYV. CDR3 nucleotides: TGCGCCAGCAGCCAGGCGTCGGCGGGGAGCTCCTACGAGCAGTACGTC.

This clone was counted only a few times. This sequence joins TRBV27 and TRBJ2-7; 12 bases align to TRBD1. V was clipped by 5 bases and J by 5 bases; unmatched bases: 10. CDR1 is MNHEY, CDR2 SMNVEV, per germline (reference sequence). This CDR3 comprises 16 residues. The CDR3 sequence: CASSRLSGTGGHEQYF. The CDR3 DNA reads TGTGCCAGCAGTCGACTCTCCGGGACAGGGGGCCACGAGCAGTACTTC.

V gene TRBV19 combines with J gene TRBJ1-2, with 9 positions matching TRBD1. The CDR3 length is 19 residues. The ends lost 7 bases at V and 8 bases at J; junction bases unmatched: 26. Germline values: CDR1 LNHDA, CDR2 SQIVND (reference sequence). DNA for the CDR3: TGTGCCAGTAAACCCAAATTGGGGGACAGGGATGACGCCGTATCAGGCTACACCTTC. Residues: CASKPKLGDRDDAVSGYTF.

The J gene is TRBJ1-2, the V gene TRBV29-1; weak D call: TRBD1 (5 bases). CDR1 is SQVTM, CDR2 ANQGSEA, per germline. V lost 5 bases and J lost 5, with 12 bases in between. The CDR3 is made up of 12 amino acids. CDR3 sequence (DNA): TGCAGCGTTCCCGACAGAAGGTATGGCTACACCTTC. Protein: CSVPDRRYGYTF.

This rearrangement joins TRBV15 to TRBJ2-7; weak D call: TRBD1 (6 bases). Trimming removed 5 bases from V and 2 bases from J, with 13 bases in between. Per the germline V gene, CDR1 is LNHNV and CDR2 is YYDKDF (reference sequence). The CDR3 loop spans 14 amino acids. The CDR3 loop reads CATSGPWDTYEQYF. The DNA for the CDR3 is TGTGCCACCAGCGGACCCTGGGACACCTACGAGCAGTACTTC.

The CDR3 bases are TGTGCCATCAGTGGACAGGGGGGAACTGAAGCTTTCTTT. Protein product: CAISGQGGTEAFF. The rearrangement joins TRBV10-3 to TRBJ1-1, with 9 bases that match TRBD1. V dropped 4 bases and J dropped 5; count of bases not matched to a gene: 2. The CDR3 length is 13 residues. Germline lookup yields CDR1 ENHRY and CDR2 SYGVKD.

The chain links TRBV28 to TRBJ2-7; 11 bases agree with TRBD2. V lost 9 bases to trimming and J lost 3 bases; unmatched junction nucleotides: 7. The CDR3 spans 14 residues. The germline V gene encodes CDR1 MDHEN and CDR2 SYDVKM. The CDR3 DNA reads TGTGCCAGTACCGCGGGACTAGCGGACTACGAGCAGTACTTC. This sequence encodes CASTAGLADYEQYF.

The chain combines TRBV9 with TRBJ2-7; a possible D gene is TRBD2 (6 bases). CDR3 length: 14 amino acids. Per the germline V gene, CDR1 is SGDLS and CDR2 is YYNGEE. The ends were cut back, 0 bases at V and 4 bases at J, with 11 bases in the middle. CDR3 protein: CASSVDGSRYEQYF. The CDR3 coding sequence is TGTGCCAGCAGCGTAGACGGGAGTAGGTACGAGCAGTACTTC.

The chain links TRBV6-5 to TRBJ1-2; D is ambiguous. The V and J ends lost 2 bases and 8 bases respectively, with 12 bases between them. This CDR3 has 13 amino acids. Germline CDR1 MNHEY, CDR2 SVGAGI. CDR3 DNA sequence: TGTGCCAGCAGTTACCTCGACGAGGTCGGCTACACCTTC. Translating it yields CASSYLDEVGYTF.